What follows are 9 T cell receptor beta chains derived from one specimen sequenced in a study of cytomegalovirus exposure and HLA in healthy donors. It was with 60 Vbeta and 13 Jbeta primers that the PCR ran. Profiling relied on immunoSEQ multiplex PCR, and the TCRdb table lists in-frame clones only, not all of them. The data contain a few hundred thousand clones, almost 80% of them singletons. Specimen: PBMCs. These receptors were taken from a man aged 18 to 30 in good health and CMV-seronegative.

V usage is TRBV7-9 and J usage is TRBJ2-1, with D perhaps TRBD2 (5 bases). Trimming removed 4 bases at V and 9 bases at J, with 22 bases between. Germline CDR1 is SEHNR and CDR2 is FQNEAQ (reference sequence). CDR3 length: 16 residues. Here the CDR3 reads CASSSRKEEIHGEQFF. For the CDR3, the DNA is TGTGCCAGCAGCTCCCGAAAGGAGGAAATTCACGGTGAGCAGTTCTTC.

The chain uses TRBV11-1 and TRBJ1-2; 8 bases match TRBD1. This CDR3 is built from 13 residues. Trimming at V came to 5 bases and at J to 8 bases, leaving 7 bases not matched to a gene. Germline-derived CDR1 and CDR2 are SGHAT and FQDESV (reference sequence). The CDR3 is CASSPWTGQGYTF. CDR3 DNA: TGTGCCAGCAGCCCTTGGACAGGGCAAGGCTACACCTTC.

The chain carries TRBV9 and TRBJ1-1; D is unclear. Germline values: CDR1 SGDLS, CDR2 YYNGEE. V lost 0 bases and J lost 3, with 9 bases in between. There are 14 residues in the CDR3. CDR3 sequence (DNA): TGTGCCAGCAGCGTAGGAACCGGGTACACTGAAGCTTTCTTT. Translation gives CASSVGTGYTEAFF. The whole variable domain, remainder taken from reference TRBV9 and TRBJ1-1, is DSGVTQTPKHLITATGQRVTLRCSPRSGDLSVYWYQQSLDQGLQFLIQYYNGEERAKGNILERFSAQQFPDLHSELNLSSLELGDSALYFCASSVGTGYTEAFFGQGTRLTVV.

The chain uses TRBV11-3 and TRBJ2-2; perhaps TRBD1 as D (7 bases). Looked up from germline, CDR1 is SGHNT and CDR2 is YENEEA. The length of the CDR3 is 17 residues. The V gene lost 2 bases and the J gene lost 0 bases, with 13 bases spanning the gap. The CDR3 nucleotides are TGTGCCAGCAGCTTAAACTGGAGGGGGCCGAACACCGGGGAGCTGTTTTTT. This encodes CASSLNWRGPNTGELFF. Supplemented by reference TRBV11-3 and TRBJ2-2, the full variable domain reads EAGVVQSPRYKIIEKKQPVAFWCNPISGHNTLYWYLQNLGQGPELLIRYENEEAVDDSQLPKDRFSAERLKGVDSTLKIQPAELGDSAVYLCASSLNWRGPNTGELFFGEGSRLTVL.

This rearrangement joins TRBV5-1 to TRBJ1-3, with a weak D call TRBD1 (6 bases). The CDR3 is 14 amino acids. CDR1 is SGHRS, CDR2 YFSETQ, per germline. The V end was cut by 4 bases, the J end by 8 bases, with 16 bases between. For the CDR3, the DNA is TGCGCCAGCAGCGAGACTTATGAGGGGGACACCATATATTTT. Residues: CASSETYEGDTIYF.

The chain employs TRBV7-2 and TRBJ1-1; perhaps TRBD1 as D (5 bases). Germline CDR1 SGHTA, CDR2 FQGNSA. V lost 5 bases and J lost 0, with 13 bases in between. This CDR3 has 15 residues. CDR3 region: CASSPRQTMNTEAFF. As DNA, the CDR3 is TGTGCCAGCAGCCCTAGACAGACGATGAACACTGAAGCTTTCTTT.

This clone appeared a few times. The genes are TRBV4-1 and TRBJ1-4, with D possibly matching TRBD1 (6 bases). Trimming took off 11 bases at V and 2 bases at J, with 15 bases between the two ends. The CDR3 runs to 14 residues. Germline assignment: CDR1 MGHRA and CDR2 YSYEKL. In nucleotides, the CDR3 is TGCGCCCGCCGCAGGGGAAGGACTAATGAAAAACTGTTTTTT. It specifies CARRRGRTNEKLFF.

This chain joins TRBV18 and TRBJ2-2; 11 bases map to TRBD2. The CDR3 loop spans 18 amino acids. V shed 3 bases and J 0 bases; nucleotides not matched to a gene: 6. Germline lookup yields CDR1 KGHSH and CDR2 LQKENI. The CDR3 DNA reads TGTGCCAGCTCACCGTCAACTAGCGGGGGAACGAACACCGGGGAGCTGTTTTTT. Protein product: CASSPSTSGGTNTGELFF.

This sequence joins TRBV19 and TRBJ1-5, with 8 nucleotides matching TRBD1. The V segment lost 8 bases and the J segment 5 bases; nucleotides outside the gene matches: 14. Germline V gene data show CDR1 as LNHDA and CDR2 as SQIVND (reference sequence). The CDR3 totals 16 residues. In DNA, the CDR3 is TGTGCCAGTTGGACAGGGTGGTACGGTTCCGATCAGCCCCAGCATTTT. It specifies CASWTGWYGSDQPQHF.